A single sample is the source of the 9 T cell receptor beta chains below, sequenced in a study of blood T cell repertoires in COVID-19 (dated by TCRdb to the early 2020s). The library was generated by the immunoSEQ multiplex PCR assay. TCRdb carries this immuneACCESS record with in-frame sequences only. Its versions omit some clonotypes, under half of them owing to an unresolved V gene in the studies checked, with the rest unexplained. The sample data list around 120,000 clones, and roughly 90% of these were observed just once. Of the sample, under 2.5% falls within the top ten clones. Sequencing was carried out using PBMCs or T cells enriched from blood (not recorded which). All receptors come from a woman aged 45-59 years who had recovered from COVID-19.

The V gene is TRBV9, the J gene TRBJ1-3, with 9 bases fitting TRBD1. The V gene's germline CDR1 is SGDLS and CDR2 YYNGEE. The length of the CDR3 is 15 residues. V shed 3 bases, J shed 1 base, and the junction held 2 bases outside the gene matches. The CDR3 bases are TGTGCCAGCAGCGAGACAGGGGGGTCTGGAAACACCATATATTTT. Translated: CASSETGGSGNTIYF.

V gene TRBV7-9 combines with J gene TRBJ1-3, with D unresolved. V was trimmed by 2 bases and J by 4 bases, leaving 6 bases between them. Germline values: CDR1 SEHNR, CDR2 FQNEAQ (reference sequence). The length of the CDR3 is 13 residues. In DNA form, the CDR3 reads TGTGCCAGCAGCTTACTTCTAGGAAACACCATATATTTT. It yields the protein CASSLLLGNTIYF.

The CDR3 DNA reads as TGTGCCAGCAGCCTACAGGGGATACAGAACACCGGGGAGCTGTTTTTT. Its protein is CASSLQGIQNTGELFF. The chain recombines TRBV7-9 with TRBJ2-2, with 7 bases lining up with TRBD1. CDR1 is SEHNR, CDR2 FQNEAQ, per germline (reference sequence). V shed 5 bases and J 1 base; nucleotides not matched to a gene: 7. There are 16 residues in the CDR3.

The chain has TRBV7-9 and TRBJ2-3, with D possibly TRBD2 on 6 matching bases. Germline V lookup: CDR1 SEHNR, CDR2 FQNEAQ (reference sequence). The CDR3 sequence is 15 residues long. V was trimmed by 5 bases and J by 2 bases, leaving 14 bases between them. Here the CDR3 DNA reads TGTGCCAGCAGCCCCCACGGGGGTACCACAGATACGCAGTATTTT. Residues: CASSPHGGTTDTQYF.

CDR3 DNA: TGCGCCAGCAGCCAAGATCTGTACACCGGGGAGCTGTTTTTT. Amino acid sequence: CASSQDLYTGELFF. The chain couples TRBV4-3 to TRBJ2-2, with D hard to call. Germline-derived CDR1 and CDR2 are LGHNA and YSLEER. Trimming removed 0 bases at V and 3 bases at J, with 5 bases between. CDR3 size: 14 residues.

The rearrangement joins TRBV5-1 to TRBJ2-2; D uncertain. Trimming removed 4 bases at V and 2 bases at J, with 12 bases between. Germline V gene sequence: CDR1 SGHRS, CDR2 YFSETQ. There are 15 residues in the CDR3. The CDR3 is CASSPVWRNTGELFF. The CDR3 DNA reads TGCGCCAGCAGCCCAGTGTGGAGAAACACCGGGGAGCTGTTTTTT.

The rearrangement links TRBV6-5 to TRBJ1-1; TRBD1 is a possible D gene (6 bases). This CDR3 region has 13 residues. V lost 6 bases to trimming and J lost 7 bases, with 15 bases between them. CDR1 is MNHEY, CDR2 SVGAGI, per germline. CDR3 amino acids: CASSPQGVLEAFF. In DNA form, the CDR3 reads TGTGCCAGCAGCCCACAGGGCGTCCTTGAAGCTTTCTTT.

The chain joins TRBV3-1 (or the pseudogene TRBV3-2) to TRBJ2-7, with 7 bases matching TRBD1. The trim removed 5 bases at V and 2 bases at J, leaving 6 bases unmatched. In germline, CDR1 is LGHDT, CDR2 YNNKEL (reference sequence). There are 14 residues in the CDR3. The CDR3 region has the DNA TGTGCCAGCAGCTCCGGGACAGCAACCTACGAGCAGTACTTC. Amino acid sequence: CASSSGTATYEQYF.

The chain uses TRBV4-1 and TRBJ2-2, with a possible D match to TRBD2 (5 bases). The germline gives CDR1 MGHRA, CDR2 YSYEKL. V gave up 4 bases and J gave up 2 bases, with 14 bases separating them. The CDR3 consists of 16 residues. CDR3: CASSRPGLSNTGELFF. The CDR3 DNA follows: TGCGCCAGCAGCCGGCCCGGACTGAGCAACACCGGGGAGCTGTTTTTT.